The rows below give T cell receptor beta chains drawn from one sample of a study of shared clonotypes between healthy human individuals. Assay used: immunoSEQ multiplex PCR; TCRdb lists only in-frame clones, some missing. In the table there are around 2.1 million clones, roughly 91% of which are singletons. The sequenced sample consisted of naive CD8+ T cells from PBMCs. Receptors originate from a man aged 18 to 29 in good health. Some clones in this sample may be carry-over from other donors' samples. Both conserved end residues are part of each CDR3. The D gene is left open where the match is weak. The listing skips clone size in some rows; elsewhere it reads once, few, many or a size class.

D gene	V gene	clone size	J gene	CDR3 DNA	CDR3 protein
TRBD2	TRBV30	.	TRBJ2-4	TGTGCCTGGAGTGGGGGACTAGCGGGAGGGCCAAGAAACATTCAGTACTTC	CAWSGGLAGGPRNIQYF
TRBD2	TRBV11-2	.	TRBJ2-2	TGTGCCAGCAGCTTAAGCGGGAGGGGCACCGGGGAGCTGTTTTTT	CASSLSGRGTGELFF
.	TRBV9	.	TRBJ1-2	TGTGCCAGCAGCGTAGAAGCAGGGCCCCCCTATGGCTACACCTTC	CASSVEAGPPYGYTF
.	TRBV6-6	.	TRBJ2-3	TGTGCCAGCAGAGGACCGGAATACACAGATACGCAGTATTTT	CASRGPEYTDTQYF
.	TRBV9	few	TRBJ1-5	TGTGCCAGCAGCGAGCGGGGGACGTTGTTTCAGCCCCAGCATTTT	CASSERGTLFQPQHF
TRBD2	TRBV11-3	.	TRBJ2-2	TGTGCCAGCAGCTTAGCTAGCGGGGGGAACACCGGGGAGCTGTTTTTT	CASSLASGGNTGELFF
TRBD2	TRBV27	.	TRBJ2-1	TGTGCCAGCAGTTTAGCCTTCCCCCTAGCGGGACCCCCCCCTGAGCAGTTCTTC	CASSLAFPLAGPPPEQFF
.	TRBV28	.	TRBJ1-5	TGTGCCAGCAGCGGGGGGTATATACAGCCCCAGCATTTT	CASSGGYIQPQHF
.	TRBV6-6	.	TRBJ2-5	TGTGCCAGCAGTTACTCGATCCAGGGGAGGAGAGAGACCCAGTACTTC	CASSYSIQGRRETQYF
TRBD2	TRBV10-3	.	TRBJ2-7	TGTGCCATCAGTGATTATCGGGAGGCTATAATATCCTACGAGCAGTACTTC	CAISDYREAIISYEQYF
TRBD1	TRBV19	.	TRBJ2-2	TGTGCCAGTAGAATCCGCCTGAGGGACAGGGGTCTCTCGAACACCGGGGAGCTGTTTTTT	CASRIRLRDRGLSNTGELFF
.	TRBV14	.	TRBJ2-4	TGTGCCAGCAGCCAAGATCATTTGAAACCGGGACGGAACGTCCCGGCCAAAAACATTCAGTACTTC	CASSQDHLKPGRNVPAKNIQYF
.	TRBV6-6	.	TRBJ2-1	TGTGCCAGCAGTTACCACTTAAACAATGAGCAGTTCTTC	CASSYHLNNEQFF
TRBD2	TRBV7-8	.	TRBJ2-1	TGTGCCAGCAGCCCGAAACTAGCGGGAGTTTTGAATGAGCAGTTCTTC	CASSPKLAGVLNEQFF
.	TRBV27	.	TRBJ2-7	TGTGCCAGCAGTCAGGGGCCATCGCCCGGGGAGCAGTACTTC	CASSQGPSPGEQYF
.	TRBV6-1	.	TRBJ1-3	TGTGCCAGCCAGACCGGGTCATCCGTTGGAAACACCATATATTTT	CASQTGSSVGNTIYF
TRBD1	TRBV5-5	.	TRBJ2-7	TGTGCCAGCAGCTCGGGACAGGTTACCGAGCAGTACTTC	CASSSGQVTEQYF
TRBD1	TRBV2	.	TRBJ2-7	TGTGCCACTTCGGGACAGCTCTTTTACGAGCAGTACTTC	CATSGQLFYEQYF
.	TRBV10-3	.	TRBJ2-4	TGTGCCATCAGTGACCCCGACCTGACCAGGGCCAAAAACATTCAGTACTTC	CAISDPDLTRAKNIQYF
TRBD2	TRBV28	.	TRBJ2-7	TGTGCCAGCAGTTTATCCCTTACCCTAGCGGGAGTAGGAGTGGACGGCGAGCAGTACTTC	CASSLSLTLAGVGVDGEQYF
.	TRBV18	.	TRBJ2-7	TGTGCCAGCTCACCACCGGGACCCGTCCCCTACGAGCAGTACTTC	CASSPPGPVPYEQYF
.	TRBV7-6	.	TRBJ2-7	TGTGCCAGCAGCCCCCCCCGAGTCTTCCACGAGCAGTACTTC	CASSPPRVFHEQYF
.	TRBV11-3	.	TRBJ2-7	TGTGCCAGCGGTTTTGGGGATCAATACGAGCAGTACTTC	CASGFGDQYEQYF
.	TRBV7-9	.	TRBJ1-2	TGTGCCAGCAGCCAGGGAAACCTAGGCTATGGCTACACCTTC	CASSQGNLGYGYTF
TRBD1	TRBV7-9	.	TRBJ2-7	TGTGCCAGCAGCATACACCCGGGACAGGACCCCTACGAGCAGTACTTC	CASSIHPGQDPYEQYF
.	TRBV6-1	few	TRBJ2-7	TGTGCCAGCAGGCCGGGACACTTCTCCTACGAGCAGTACTTC	CASRPGHFSYEQYF
TRBD1	TRBV7-3	.	TRBJ2-7	TGTGCCAGCAGCTTAACTTCTGGGGGACAGCTCTACGAGCAGTACTTC	CASSLTSGGQLYEQYF
.	TRBV7-9	.	TRBJ2-1	TGTGCCAGCAGCTTAGTGGGTTATCGGGACAATGAGCAGTTCTTC	CASSLVGYRDNEQFF
.	TRBV12-5	.	TRBJ1-5	TGTGCTAGTGGTTTGGGGGTCAATCAGCCCCAGCATTTT	CASGLGVNQPQHF
TRBD1	TRBV15	.	TRBJ2-1	TGTGCCACCAGAAACCCGGGACAGGGGGAGCGGTTGCGGCTAGACAATGAGCAGTTCTTC	CATRNPGQGERLRLDNEQFF
.	TRBV7-9	.	TRBJ2-1	TGTGCCAGCAGCTTACCTTGGGACTCGTTGGATGAGCAGTTCTTC	CASSLPWDSLDEQFF
.	TRBV5-1	.	TRBJ1-2	TGCGCCAGCAGGCCCAGGGGCTTAAACTATGGCTACACCTTC	CASRPRGLNYGYTF
.	TRBV7-6	.	TRBJ2-1	TGTGCCAGCAGCTTAGATGTTGAGGGGAATGAGCAGTTCTTC	CASSLDVEGNEQFF
.	TRBV19	.	TRBJ1-5	TGTGCCAGTAGTCGCCGCAGCTCCGGCAATCAGCCCCAGCATTTT	CASSRRSSGNQPQHF
.	TRBV28	.	TRBJ2-7	TGTGCCAGCAATCTTGGGCTAGATTATCAAGAGCAGTACTTC	CASNLGLDYQEQYF
TRBD2	TRBV6-6	.	TRBJ2-7	TGTGCCAGCTCGGGCAGGGAGGGCTCCTACGAGCAGTACTTC	CASSGREGSYEQYF
TRBD1	TRBV5-4	.	TRBJ2-7	TGTGCCAGCAGCCTCCAGGGGGCGAGGGAGCAGTACTTC	CASSLQGAREQYF
.	TRBV28	.	TRBJ2-1	TGTGCCAGCAGTTTGGCCGGGACTTTGGCGAATCATGAGCAGTTCTTC	CASSLAGTLANHEQFF
.	TRBV29-1	few	TRBJ1-1	TGCAGCGTTGTAGGACGGAACACTGAAGCTTTCTTT	CSVVGRNTEAFF
.	TRBV7-8	.	TRBJ2-7	TGTGCCAGCAGCTTATCCCCGGTAAACGAGCAGTACTTC	CASSLSPVNEQYF
TRBD1	TRBV6-5	.	TRBJ2-5	TGTGCCAGCAGTGAGGACAGGGCAGTGGGGACCCAGTACTTC	CASSEDRAVGTQYF
TRBD1	TRBV6-4	.	TRBJ1-5	TGTGCCAGCAGACCCCCGGGACAGAAAAATCAGCCCCAGCATTTT	CASRPPGQKNQPQHF
.	TRBV27	.	TRBJ1-5	TGTGCCAGCAGCTTGTATGGGGGGGATCAGCCCCAGCATTTT	CASSLYGGDQPQHF
.	TRBV30	once	TRBJ2-4	TGTGCCTGGATAGACGGGAGTAAAAACATTCAGTACTTC	CAWIDGSKNIQYF
.	TRBV11-2	once	TRBJ1-5	TGTGCCAGCAGCTTGTCGGCACCAGGATCCTATAGCAATCAGCCCCAGCATTTT	CASSLSAPGSYSNQPQHF
.	TRBV28	.	TRBJ2-5	TGTGCCAGTTTCAGGGGTCTGGAGACCCAGTACTTC	CASFRGLETQYF
.	TRBV7-9	.	TRBJ2-1	TGTGCCAGCAGCTTGGGGTACAATGAGCAGTTCTTC	CASSLGYNEQFF
.	TRBV21-1	.	TRBJ1-1	TGTGCCAGCAGCAAAGAAAGGGGGCCCACTGAAGCTTTCTTT	CASSKERGPTEAFF
TRBD1	TRBV6-5	.	TRBJ1-2	TGTGCCAGCAGTTTGAACCCTCGACAGGGGAACATCTTC	CASSLNPRQGNIF
.	TRBV14	once	TRBJ2-6	TGTGCCAGCAGCAGGCAGGTCGACCGATACTCTGGGGCCAACGTCCTGACTTTC	CASSRQVDRYSGANVLTF
TRBD1	TRBV27	.	TRBJ2-6	TGTGCCAGCAGTTTAGGGACAGGGTTCGCTGGGGCCAACGTCCTGACTTTC	CASSLGTGFAGANVLTF
TRBD1	TRBV28	.	TRBJ1-5	TGTGCCAGCAGTCCGGAGGACAGGGTGAATCAGCCCCAGCATTTT	CASSPEDRVNQPQHF
.	TRBV27	.	TRBJ2-7	TGTGCCAGCAGTTCCATTGGGGAGAACGGGTACGAGCAGTACTTC	CASSSIGENGYEQYF